The T cell receptor (beta chain) under discussion was sequenced for a study of blood T cell repertoires in COVID-19. CDR3 size: 15 residues. V shed 3 bases, J shed 3 bases, and the junction held 10 bases outside the gene matches. The germline CDR1 and CDR2 sequences are GTSNPN and SVGIG (reference sequence). Profiling relied on immunoSEQ multiplex PCR, and the TCRdb table lists in-frame clones only, not all of them. This sample has around 190,000 clones, with 76% found just once. V gene TRBV30 combines with J gene TRBJ1-2, with 7 bases identical to TRBD1. This clonotype was obtained from a woman between 50 and 59 years old with acute COVID-19. The specimen was PBMCs or T cells enriched from blood (not recorded which). The CDR3 here is CAWSPPDREDYGYTF. The CDR3 DNA reads as TGTGCCTGGAGCCCACCCGACAGGGAGGACTATGGCTACACCTTC.